Below, 22 T cell receptor beta chains from the same sample are listed, as sequenced in a study of beta chain features in type 1 diabetes. These TCRs are of unknown antigen specificity. Expressed TCRB transcripts were sequenced after all isolated RNA was converted to cDNA. Here immunoSEQ multiplex PCR was the method, and the copy in TCRdb shows in-frame clones only, minus some. The data contain 310,000 or so clones, over 12% of them singletons. General observations from the study: Moderately but significantly shorter TCRB CDR3s were found in Type 1 diabetes patients in all four CD4+ subsets.

Sequencing was done on a sample of naive CD4+ T cells from blood. The receptors originated from a man aged 18 to 35 with type 1 diabetes.

The chain couples TRBV27 to TRBJ1-1; 7 bases line up with TRBD1. Germline-derived CDR1 and CDR2 are MNHEY and SMNVEV (reference sequence). Trimming cost V 4 bases and J 4 bases; bases outside gene matches: 6. This CDR3 spans 14 amino acids. The CDR3 protein is CASSWGQLGTEAFF. The CDR3 nucleotides are TGTGCCAGCAGTTGGGGACAGTTAGGCACTGAAGCTTTCTTT.

This clone was observed a few times. The chain uses TRBV27 and TRBJ2-1; TRBD1 is a possible D gene (6 bases). Germline assignment: CDR1 MNHEY and CDR2 SMNVEV (reference sequence). V gave up 6 bases and J gave up 4 bases, with 10 bases separating them. CDR3 length: 13 residues. DNA for the CDR3: TGTGCCAGCAGACGGACAGAGTACAATGAGCAGTTCTTC. This sequence encodes CASRRTEYNEQFF.

The J gene is TRBJ1-1, the V gene TRBV14; 10 nucleotides line up with TRBD1. There are 16 residues in the CDR3. Germline V gene lookup returns CDR1 SGHDN and CDR2 FVKESK. The ends lost 6 bases at V and 1 base at J; junction bases unmatched: 8. The CDR3 DNA reads as TGTGCCAGCAGTATATGGACAGGGGGAGGGAACACTGAAGCTTTCTTT. Its translation: CASSIWTGGGNTEAFF.

The V gene is TRBV19, the J gene TRBJ2-7; 9 nucleotides align to TRBD2. The V and J ends lost 6 bases and 2 bases, in that order; junction bases with no gene match: 5. The length of the CDR3 is 14 residues. Germline V CDR1 and CDR2: LNHDA, SQIVND (reference sequence). CDR3 sequence: CASSRAGGPYEQYF. CDR3 nucleotide sequence: TGTGCCAGTAGCCGAGCGGGGGGACCCTACGAGCAGTACTTC.

In nucleotides, the CDR3 is TGTGCCAGCAGCGTCCTGGACAGGGGAGGGGAGCTGTTTTTT. It specifies CASSVLDRGGELFF. The V gene is TRBV9, the J gene TRBJ2-2; 9 bases match TRBD1. Germline V gives CDR1 SGDLS, CDR2 YYNGEE. CDR3 length equals 14 residues. V lost 2 bases and J lost 8; bases outside the gene matches: 4.

V and J are TRBV7-8 and TRBJ2-7; 9 nucleotides line up with TRBD2. The V gene end was trimmed by 4 bases and the J gene end by 0 bases; junction bases not matched to a gene: 4. The CDR3 loop spans 15 amino acids. Germline V gene lookup returns CDR1 SGHVS and CDR2 FQNEAQ. The CDR3 DNA reads as TGTGCCAGCAGCTCAGAGCGGGAGGCCTCCTACGAGCAGTACTTC. It codes for CASSSEREASYEQYF.

This chain uses TRBV5-4 with TRBJ1-2; TRBD1 matches 8 bases. V shed 5 bases and J 10 bases; nucleotides not matched to a gene: 13. This CDR3 region has 14 residues. The germline gives CDR1 SGHNT, CDR2 YYREEE (reference sequence). DNA of the CDR3: TGTGCCAGCAGTCCCGATATGGACAGGGTGCACTACACCTTC. Its translation is CASSPDMDRVHYTF.

The chain uses TRBV18 and TRBJ1-5, with unresolved D. Trimming cost V 1 base and J 5 bases, with 6 bases left between them. Per germline, CDR1 KGHSH and CDR2 LQKENI. The CDR3 is made up of 13 amino acids. CDR3 in amino acids: CASSPREYQPQHF. The CDR3 DNA reads as TGTGCCAGCTCACCACGGGAGTATCAGCCCCAGCATTTT.

The V gene is TRBV27, the J gene TRBJ2-7; TRBD1 might be the D (6 bases). CDR3 length: 14 amino acids. Trimming shortened V by 6 bases and J by 6 bases, and 18 bases separated the two germline ends. Germline loops: CDR1 MNHEY, CDR2 SMNVEV (reference sequence). CDR3 in amino acids: CASRVRVQGIEQYF. CDR3 nucleotides: TGTGCCAGCAGGGTCAGAGTTCAGGGGATCGAGCAGTACTTC.

The CDR3 bases are TGCGCCAGCAGCTCGCAACCCCAGGGAACAGATACGCAGTATTTT. This translates into CASSSQPQGTDTQYF. The chain couples TRBV5-1 to TRBJ2-3; D possibly corresponds to TRBD1 (5 bases). Trimming left V 3 bases short and J 3 bases short, with 14 bases between. CDR1 SGHRS and CDR2 YFSETQ come from the germline V gene. This CDR3 region has 15 residues.

CDR3 loop: CASSLGLAGRVSYEQYF. In DNA form, the CDR3 reads TGCGCCAGCAGCTTGGGACTAGCGGGGAGAGTCTCCTACGAGCAGTACTTC. This rearrangement joins TRBV5-1 to TRBJ2-7, with 11 bases lining up with TRBD2. This CDR3 spans 17 amino acids. The germline V gene has CDR1 SGHRS and CDR2 YFSETQ. Trimming cost V 0 bases and J 0 bases; bases outside gene matches: 5.

The chain joins TRBV4-1 to TRBJ1-2; weak D call: TRBD1 (5 bases). The CDR3 sequence is 14 residues long. V was pared by 3 bases and J by 2 bases, with 10 bases between. The V gene's germline CDR1 is MGHRA and CDR2 YSYEKL. The CDR3 spells CASSQPTENYGYTF. The CDR3 nucleotides are TGCGCCAGCAGCCAGCCGACAGAAAACTATGGCTACACCTTC.

CDR3 in DNA: TGCGCCAGCAGCTTCCTAGCGGGAGGCCCCTACAATGAGCAGTTCTTC. Translating it yields CASSFLAGGPYNEQFF. The chain employs TRBV5-1 and TRBJ2-1; 11 positions agree with TRBD2. CDR1 and CDR2 from the germline V gene are SGHRS and YFSETQ. This CDR3 comprises 16 residues. After removal of 2 bases from V and 2 bases from J, the junction contained 3 bases not matched to a gene.

This clone was observed a few times. J is TRBJ2-7 and V is TRBV29-1, with a weak D call TRBD2 (6 bases). Germline V lookup: CDR1 SQVTM, CDR2 ANQGSEA. Trimming took 6 bases from V and 3 from J, leaving 18 bases between them. This CDR3 is built from 14 residues. CDR3 in amino acids: CSVARGAESYEQYF. CDR3 DNA sequence: TGCAGCGTCGCGCGCGGGGCGGAAAGCTACGAGCAGTACTTC.

This chain links TRBV2 with TRBJ2-2; 7 bases match TRBD1. Germline trimming cut 4 bases from V and 11 bases from J; bases unmatched to any gene: 7. Germline CDR1 reads SNHLY; CDR2 reads FYNNEI. The CDR3 is made up of 13 amino acids. The CDR3 DNA is TGTGCCAGCAGTGGAGACAGGGATGGAGAGCTGTTTTTT. It is translated as CASSGDRDGELFF.

The chain is built from TRBV5-1 and TRBJ1-1, with TRBD1 matching 8 bases. With 4 bases clipped from V and 6 bases from J, the junction kept 5 bases outside the gene matches. Germline V gene sequence: CDR1 SGHRS, CDR2 YFSETQ. This CDR3 comprises 13 residues. CDR3 coding DNA: TGCGCCAGCAGCCAAGGGACAGGTTCTGAAGCTTTCTTT. Its protein product is CASSQGTGSEAFF. The entire variable domain, with the rest obtained from reference TRBV5-1 and TRBJ1-1, is as follows: KAGVTQTPRYLIKTRGQQVTLSCSPISGHRSVSWYQQTPGQGLQFLFEYFSETQRNKGNFPGRFSGRQFSNSRSEMNVSTLELGDSALYLCASSQGTGSEAFFGQGTRLTVV.

The chain is built from TRBV7-9 and TRBJ2-1; TRBD2 agrees at 9 bases. The V and J ends lost 2 bases and 9 bases, in that order; junction bases with no gene match: 5. The germline V gene has CDR1 SEHNR and CDR2 FQNEAQ (reference sequence). The CDR3 length is 14 residues. The CDR3 bases are TGTGCCAGCAGCTTACCGGGACTAGCCGCTGAGCAGTTCTTC. Residues: CASSLPGLAAEQFF.

The chain combines TRBV27 with TRBJ2-7, with TRBD1 matching 9 bases. The CDR3 spans 15 residues. Germline V lookup: CDR1 MNHEY, CDR2 SMNVEV (reference sequence). The trim removed 6 bases at V and 1 base at J, leaving 7 bases unmatched. CDR3 DNA sequence: TGTGCCAGCAGGGTCCCGGGACAGGGATCCTACGAGCAGTACTTC. Encoded protein: CASRVPGQGSYEQYF.

This clone has just a few counts. The chain couples TRBV5-1 to TRBJ1-2; D is possibly TRBD1 (5 bases). This CDR3 is built from 15 residues. Trimming took 0 bases from V and 4 from J, leaving 13 bases between them. Germline lookup yields CDR1 SGHRS and CDR2 YFSETQ. CDR3 loop: CASSLEPGLLYGYTF. The CDR3 DNA reads as TGCGCCAGCAGCTTGGAGCCGGGACTGCTCTATGGCTACACCTTC.

The CDR3 here is CASSSDGTGGYNQPQHF. CDR3 bases: TGTGCCAGCAGCTCGGACGGGACAGGGGGCTACAATCAGCCCCAGCATTTT. The gene calls are TRBV7-9 and TRBJ1-5, with 12 bases fitting TRBD1. This CDR3 is built from 17 residues. Unmatched junction bases numbered 7, after V lost 4 bases and J lost 3 bases. Germline CDR1 reads SEHNR; CDR2 reads FQNEAQ (reference sequence). The variable domain in full, completed from reference TRBV7-9 and TRBJ1-5, reads DTGVSQNPRHKITKRGQNVTFRCDPISEHNRLYWYRQTLGQGPEFLTYFQNEAQLEKSRLLSDRFSAERPKGSFSTLEIQRTEQGDSAMYLCASSSDGTGGYNQPQHFGDGTRLSIL.

This clone occurred a few times. CDR3: CSVDVGGGPMTYEQYF. In nucleotides, the CDR3 is TGCAGCGTCGATGTGGGGGGGGGCCCCATGACCTACGAGCAGTACTTC. The chain has TRBV29-1 and TRBJ2-7; D may be TRBD2 (7 bases). The CDR3 length is 16 residues. CDR1 is SQVTM and CDR2 is ANQGSEA in the germline V gene. The germline V and J ends were trimmed by 6 bases and 2 bases, with 23 bases remaining between them.

This chain connects TRBV11-3 to TRBJ2-1; a possible D gene is TRBD1 (5 bases). CDR1 and CDR2 from the germline V gene are SGHNT and YENEEA. This CDR3 contains 14 residues. V gave up 4 bases and J gave up 9 bases, with 16 bases separating them. CDR3 sequence (DNA): TGTGCCAGCAGCTCATCAGGGTCTCTGGGTGAGCAGTTCTTC. It codes for CASSSSGSLGEQFF. The whole variable domain, filled in from reference TRBV11-3 and TRBJ2-1, reads EAGVVQSPRYKIIEKKQPVAFWCNPISGHNTLYWYLQNLGQGPELLIRYENEEAVDDSQLPKDRFSAERLKGVDSTLKIQPAELGDSAVYLCASSSSGSLGEQFFGPGTRLTVL.